Described below is a single T cell receptor beta chain sequence and its context. As yet, its antigen is unknown. This entry comes from a study of cytomegalovirus exposure and HLA in healthy donors. Study outcomes and limitations: Researchers catalogued some 160 TCR beta chains as cytomegalovirus-associated. The later analysis indicated that the majority of CMV-associated TCR beta chains appeared HLA-restricted. Excluded: some indistinguishable V segments such as TRBV6-2 and TRBV6-3.

Primers: 60 Vbeta forward and 13 Jbeta reverse. Assay used: immunoSEQ multiplex PCR; TCRdb lists only in-frame clones, some missing. Of under 200,000 clones in the sample, roughly 80% are singletons; the top ten hold approximately 0.51%. The CDR3 runs 15 residues. V dropped 4 bases and J dropped 5 bases, with 15 bases sitting between them. Looked up from germline, CDR1 is SGHVS and CDR2 is FNYEAQ. This receptor was identified in a woman in her 50s in good health and CMV-seronegative. The sequenced sample consisted of PBMCs. The chain employs TRBV7-6 and TRBJ2-1; a weak D match, TRBD1 (5 bases). The CDR3 nucleotides read TGTGCCAGCAGCTCCCCTAGGGCAGGGAACAATGAGCAGTTCTTC. Translating it yields CASSSPRAGNNEQFF.